This T cell receptor (beta chain) was found in a study of shared clonotypes between healthy human individuals. Findings and limits, study-wide: Sequencing depth was a factor that was expected to affect clonotype sharing among donors.

This table comes from immunoSEQ multiplex PCR, and its TCRdb copy is limited to in-frame clones, with some not included. Here the sample spans about 2.3 million clones, about nine tenths being singletons. After removal of 4 bases from V and 5 bases from J, the junction contained 7 bases not matched to a gene. Germline lookup yields CDR1 SGHRS and CDR2 YFSETQ. The CDR3 has 14 amino acids. About this clone: Its antigen remains unknown. Other DNA variants within this sample encode the same CDR3.

This chain connects TRBV5-1 to TRBJ2-5; 8 bases are a match to TRBD2. The specimen was naive CD4+ T cells from PBMCs. The subset here: CD45RA+ positively selected. This receptor was taken from a man aged 18 to 35 in good health. Some clones in this sample may be carry-over from other donors' samples. CDR3 in amino acids: CASSPGGAGETQYF. CDR3 coding DNA: TGCGCCAGCAGCCCGGGGGGGGCAGGCGAGACCCAGTACTTC.